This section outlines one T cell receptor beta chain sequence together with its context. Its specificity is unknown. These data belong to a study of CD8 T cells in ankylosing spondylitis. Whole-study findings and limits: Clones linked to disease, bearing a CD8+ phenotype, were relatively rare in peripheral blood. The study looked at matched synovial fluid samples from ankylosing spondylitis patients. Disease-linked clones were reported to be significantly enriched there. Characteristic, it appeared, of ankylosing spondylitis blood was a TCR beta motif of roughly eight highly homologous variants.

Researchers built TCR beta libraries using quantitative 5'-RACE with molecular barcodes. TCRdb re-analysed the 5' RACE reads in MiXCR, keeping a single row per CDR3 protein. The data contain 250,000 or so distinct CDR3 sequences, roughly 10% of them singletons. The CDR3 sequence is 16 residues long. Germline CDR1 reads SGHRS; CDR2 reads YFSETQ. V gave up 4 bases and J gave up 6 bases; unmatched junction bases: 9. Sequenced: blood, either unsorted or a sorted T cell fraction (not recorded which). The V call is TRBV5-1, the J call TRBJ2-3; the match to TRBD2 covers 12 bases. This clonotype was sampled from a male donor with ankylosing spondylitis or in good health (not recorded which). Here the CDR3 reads CASSPRLAGGMDTQYF. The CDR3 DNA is TGCGCCAGCAGCCCACGGCTAGCGGGGGGGATGGATACGCAGTATTTT.